The rows below give T cell receptor beta chains drawn from one sample of a study of lymphopenia after photon versus proton radiotherapy. Libraries were prepared by immunoSEQ multiplex PCR; TCRdb keeps only in-frame clonotypes and omits some of them. This table holds around 160,000 clones, approximately 91% found once. The starting material was peripheral blood, obtained from a patient treated with photon-based radiotherapy. Receptors originate from a man aged 50-59 years with gastric cancer. The CDR3 runs from the conserved cysteine through the conserved F or W. D genes are given only for firm matches. Clone size is given for some rows only: seen once, a few or many times, or a class if the clone is expanded.

TRBJ2-7 NA TRBV5-1 TRBD1 CASSLGQGAPGQYF TGCGCCAGCAGCTTGGGACAGGGGGCACCTGGGCAGTACTTC
TRBJ2-7 NA TRBV6-1 TRBD2 CASSAPGLGWYEQYF TGTGCCAGCAGCGCACCAGGACTAGGATGGTATGAGCAGTACTTC
TRBJ2-7 NA TRBV19 NA CASSINVGGPTNYEQYF TGTGCCAGTAGTATTAACGTCGGGGGTCCGACCAATTACGAGCAGTACTTC
TRBJ2-1 once TRBV29-1 NA CSVENRGGSMPEQFF TGCAGCGTTGAGAACAGGGGGGGAAGTATGCCTGAGCAGTTCTTC
TRBJ2-2 NA TRBV6-5 NA CASRIQGANTGELFF TGTGCCAGCAGAATCCAGGGCGCGAACACCGGGGAGCTGTTTTTT
TRBJ1-1 once TRBV19 NA CASSIHGSGSTEAFF TGTGCCAGTAGTATCCACGGGTCAGGGAGTACTGAAGCTTTCTTT
TRBJ2-5 NA TRBV18 TRBD1 CASSPNRGQETQYF TGTGCCAGCTCGCCTAACAGGGGTCAAGAGACCCAGTACTTC
TRBJ2-1 once TRBV4-3 TRBD2 CASSQVSVAGVNEQFF TGCGCCAGCAGCCAAGTTTCGGTAGCGGGAGTCAATGAGCAGTTCTTC
TRBJ1-3 NA TRBV7-9 NA CASSLEPGLGGNTIYF TGTGCCAGCAGCTTAGAACCAGGGCTGGGTGGAAACACCATATATTTT
TRBJ2-7 NA TRBV19 NA CASSQPGILAYEQYF TGTGCCAGTAGTCAACCCGGGATCTTAGCATACGAGCAGTACTTC
TRBJ2-7 NA TRBV2 TRBD1 CASSVDRAAYEQYF TGTGCCAGCAGTGTAGACAGGGCCGCCTACGAGCAGTACTTC
TRBJ2-4 NA TRBV5-6 NA CASSSPTVAKNIQYF TGTGCCAGCAGCTCACCGACAGTGGCCAAAAACATTCAGTACTTC
TRBJ1-4 NA TRBV5-1 TRBD1 CASSLPAGTANEKLFF TGCGCCAGCAGCTTGCCCGCCGGGACAGCTAATGAAAAACTGTTTTTT
TRBJ2-2 NA TRBV10-1 NA CASSRATGELFF TGCGCCAGCAGCAGGGCCACCGGGGAGCTGTTTTTT
TRBJ1-5 NA TRBV28 TRBD1 CASRLGGTGHQPQHF TGTGCCAGCAGACTTGGTGGGACAGGGCATCAGCCCCAGCATTTT
TRBJ2-7 NA TRBV28 NA CASSLVRVVNEQYF TGTGCCAGCAGTTTAGTCAGGGTAGTCAACGAGCAGTACTTC
TRBJ1-1 NA TRBV28 TRBD1 CASSFLTGGRIKAEAFF TGTGCCAGCAGTTTCCTGACAGGGGGCCGGATCAAGGCTGAAGCTTTCTTT
TRBJ2-7 NA TRBV27 NA CATGQSYEQYF TGTGCCACGGGGCAGAGCTACGAGCAGTACTTC
TRBJ1-4 NA TRBV5-4 NA CASSFGGRDEKLFF TGTGCCAGCAGCTTCGGGGGACGTGATGAAAAACTGTTTTTT
TRBJ1-5 NA TRBV6-1 NA CASSEDYTGNQPQHF TGTGCCAGCAGTGAAGACTACACAGGAAATCAGCCCCAGCATTTT
TRBJ1-1 NA TRBV19 NA CASSMAGETEAFF TGTGCCAGTAGTATGGCGGGGGAGACTGAAGCTTTCTTT
TRBJ2-3 NA TRBV6-6 TRBD1 CASNSGGGSTDTQYF TGTGCCAGCAATTCAGGGGGTGGTAGCACAGATACGCAGTATTTT
TRBJ1-5 NA TRBV28 TRBD1 CASSPTDRESQPQHF TGTGCCAGCAGCCCGACTGACAGGGAAAGTCAGCCCCAGCATTTT
TRBJ2-3 NA TRBV25-1 NA CASSEYSLAHTDTQYF TGTGCCAGCAGTGAATATAGCCTAGCGCACACAGATACGCAGTATTTT
TRBJ2-5 NA TRBV29-1 NA CSVQSGVAETQYF TGCAGCGTTCAAAGCGGCGTGGCGGAGACCCAGTACTTC
TRBJ2-7 few TRBV14 TRBD1 CASSPWRTGREQYF TGTGCCAGCAGCCCCTGGAGGACAGGGAGGGAGCAGTACTTC
TRBJ2-6 NA TRBV7-9 TRBD2 CASSGGTSGTGANVLTF TGTGCCAGCAGCGGGGGGACTAGCGGGACTGGGGCCAACGTCCTGACTTTC
TRBJ2-1 NA TRBV5-1 TRBD2 CASSQTSPRYNEQFF TGCGCCAGCAGCCAGACTAGCCCCAGGTACAATGAGCAGTTCTTC
TRBJ2-7 NA TRBV19 NA CASSMEGGGTYEQYF TGTGCCAGTAGTATGGAGGGCGGAGGAACCTACGAGCAGTACTTC
TRBJ1-5 NA TRBV28 NA CASTGTGGPGNQPQHF TGTGCCAGCACGGGGACGGGGGGCCCCGGCAATCAGCCCCAGCATTTT